The 5 T cell receptor beta chains presented below share a single source sample, sequenced in a study of control samples from healthy donors and cancer patients. The protocol was immunoSEQ multiplex PCR, while the TCRdb copy is restricted to in-frame clones and leaves out a portion. This sample has tens of thousands of clones; less than 85% occur once, and the top ten carry around 35%. The sequenced sample was PBMCs. The receptors derive from a man aged 70-80 years with lung cancer.

This clone was detected once. The chain employs TRBV5-1 and TRBJ2-5; no definite D call. CDR3 length equals 15 residues. Germline CDR1 and CDR2: SGHRS and YFSETQ. Trimming removed 0 bases from V and 5 bases from J, with 14 bases in between. CDR3 in DNA: TGCGCCAGCAGCTTGGTGCCTCTTGGGCTGGAGACCCAGTACTTC. Residues: CASSLVPLGLETQYF.

This CDR3 is CASSIRDSNQPQHF. The DNA of the CDR3 is TGTGCCAGTAGTATAAGGGACAGCAATCAGCCCCAGCATTTT. The V gene is TRBV19, the J gene TRBJ1-5; the D gene is possibly TRBD1 (5 bases). This CDR3 has 14 residues. Trimming removed 2 bases at V and 1 base at J, with 6 bases between. The V gene's germline CDR1 is LNHDA and CDR2 SQIVND (reference sequence).

V is TRBV18 and J is TRBJ2-6, with TRBD2 identical over 12 bases. Trimming removed 4 bases from V and 1 base from J; junction bases left unmatched: 2. Per the germline V gene, CDR1 is KGHSH and CDR2 is LQKENI. The CDR3 is 17 amino acids. For the CDR3, the DNA is TGTGCCAGCTCACGGGGACTAGCGGGTTCTGGGGCCAACGTCCTGACTTTC. Protein product: CASSRGLAGSGANVLTF. The full variable domain, rest sourced from reference TRBV18 and TRBJ2-6, is NAGVMQNPRHLVRRRGQEARLRCSPMKGHSHVYWYRQLPEEGLKFMVYLQKENIIDESGMPKERFSAEFPKEGPSILRIQQVVRGDSAAYFCASSRGLAGSGANVLTFGAGSRLTVL.

This clone was detected once. The gene calls are TRBV11-3 and TRBJ2-3, with D possibly TRBD2 on 6 matching bases. Germline CDR1 and CDR2: SGHNT and YENEEA. Between the trimmed V and J ends, which lost 5 bases and 2 bases, there was a span of 17 bases. CDR3 length: 16 residues. CDR3 sequence (DNA): TGTGCCAGCAGCCGCGGGGAAGCAGGGTTCACAGATACGCAGTATTTT. It codes for CASSRGEAGFTDTQYF. Variable domain in full (rest from reference TRBV11-3 and TRBJ2-3): EAGVVQSPRYKIIEKKQPVAFWCNPISGHNTLYWYLQNLGQGPELLIRYENEEAVDDSQLPKDRFSAERLKGVDSTLKIQPAELGDSAVYLCASSRGEAGFTDTQYFGPGTRLTVL.

The chain recombines TRBV18 with TRBJ2-1; the D gene is possibly TRBD2 (5 bases). The V end was cut by 5 bases, the J end by 7 bases, with 15 bases between. The CDR3 is 14 residues long. Germline V gene sequence: CDR1 KGHSH, CDR2 LQKENI. The CDR3, as DNA: TGTGCCAGCTCATCCCAGACTCGGAGGAATGAGCAGTTCTTC. Protein: CASSSQTRRNEQFF.